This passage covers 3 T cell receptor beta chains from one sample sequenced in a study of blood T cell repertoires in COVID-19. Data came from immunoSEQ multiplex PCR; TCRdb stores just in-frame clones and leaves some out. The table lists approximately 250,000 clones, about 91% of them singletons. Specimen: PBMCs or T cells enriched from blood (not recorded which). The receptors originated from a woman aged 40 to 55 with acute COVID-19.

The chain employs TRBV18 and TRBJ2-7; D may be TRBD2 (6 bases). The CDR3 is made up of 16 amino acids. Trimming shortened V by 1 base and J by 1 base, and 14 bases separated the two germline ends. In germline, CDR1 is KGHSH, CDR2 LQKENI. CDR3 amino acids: CASSPQGLATSYEQYF. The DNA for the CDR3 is TGTGCCAGCTCACCACAAGGCCTAGCGACGTCCTACGAGCAGTACTTC.

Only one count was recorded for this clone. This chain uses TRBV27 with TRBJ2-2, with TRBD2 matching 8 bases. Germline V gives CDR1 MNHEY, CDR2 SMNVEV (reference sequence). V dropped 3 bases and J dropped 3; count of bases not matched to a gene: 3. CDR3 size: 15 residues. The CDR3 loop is CASSFKAGDTGELFF. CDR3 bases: TGTGCCAGCAGTTTTAAAGCGGGAGACACCGGGGAGCTGTTTTTT.

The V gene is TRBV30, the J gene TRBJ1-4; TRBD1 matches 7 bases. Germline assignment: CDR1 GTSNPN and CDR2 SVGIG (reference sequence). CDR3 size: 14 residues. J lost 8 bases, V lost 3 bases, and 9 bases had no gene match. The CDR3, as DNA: TGTGCCTGGAGCCTAGACAGGGTGAACGAAAAACTGTTTTTT. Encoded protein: CAWSLDRVNEKLFF.